This T cell receptor (beta chain) was identified in a study of regulatory T cells in long-lasting Graves disease (dated by TCRdb to 2020 to 2023). Some background on the complete study: Newly diagnosed Graves' disease patients had taken antithyroid drugs for less than 3 months. Persistent Graves' disease patients were compared with newly diagnosed Graves' disease patients by peripheral blood TCR sequencing and RNA sequencing. A total of around 33 samples underwent TCR sequencing, from about 13 patients with persistent Graves' disease and 20 or so patients with newly diagnosed Graves' disease. The study was registered as a clinical trial and conducted in China. General findings and caveats noted by the study authors: Sequencing and analysis were limited to the TCR beta chain. TRBV28, TRBJ1-2 and TRBJ2-5 were preferentially used in persistent disease, while TRBV20-1 and TRBJ2-1 were favored in newly diagnosed disease. Only peripheral blood was studied, because thyroid tissue, the primary lesion, was inaccessible. The authors noted that the small sample size was a limitation that may lower accuracy. Compared with newly diagnosed patients, persistent Graves' disease patients had lower TCR Shannon entropy and fewer highly expanded clones, which suggests clonal expansion. Patients with persistent disease shared more public clonotypes (about 2,700) than newly diagnosed patients did (around 980).

The time point label here, explained by the study, means: newly diagnosed GD, antithyroid drugs for less than 3 months. For both TCR sequencing and RNA sequencing, RNA was extracted from PBMCs in TRIzol. The diagnosis of Graves' disease was made according to American Thyroid Association guidelines. The patients came from an endocrinology department in Xi'an, China. From each patient, around 9 milliliters of peripheral blood was collected into an EDTA anticoagulant tube. Ficoll Paque Plus density gradient separation was used to isolate PBMCs, and no additional T cell sorting was done. An Agilent 2100 Bioanalyzer and agarose gel were used to check RNA quality, and a NanoDrop 2000 was used to measure RNA concentration. V lost 6 bases and J lost 7 bases; the stretch between them is 15 bases long. From cysteine to phenylalanine, the CDR3 is 14 amino acids long. The kept DNA is CDR3 alone, 42 bases in frame from the first base.

Receptor amplification or capture employed multiplex PCR. The reads were generated on an Illumina HiSeq 4000. To build TCR beta libraries, CDR3 regions were amplified by Arm-PCR using iRepertoire HTBI primers. Before sequencing, the PCR products underwent gel purification. The study's own analysis went as follows. Gene usage analysis of CDR3 amino acid clonotypes used the 55 to 65 TRBV and 11 to 15 TRBJ segments found across samples. COPE and FqMerger were used to merge filtered high-quality paired reads into contigs. BLAST was used to align contigs to IMGT TRBV, TRBD and TRBJ reference genes, and CDR3 was defined according to IMGT. Clonotypes above 0.1% frequency were classified as highly expanded clones. Shannon entropy was used to measure repertoire diversity, and the Gini coefficient was used to measure V-J evenness. A clonotype found in more than one individual was treated as public. Using fastp trimming at Q25 and MiXCR clonotype assembly, TCRdb reanalyzed the public sequencing data and kept in-frame beta chains. Rows merge per CDR3 protein into single entries with the most common DNA and genes. TCRdb's processing, not the authors', yielded these V and J calls. A total of more than 350,000 distinct CDR3 sequences appear in this sample, about 15% of them only once. The ten largest account for approximately 15% of the sample.

Note on this clonotype: The antigen this receptor binds is unknown. This clone may be a read error of a much larger clone one base away.

Another study also made use of these data, one on T cells in Graves' hyperthyroidism and ophthalmopathy. The second study's authors report: A patient counted as having stable Graves' hyperthyroidism if no progression to ophthalmopathy occurred over 18 months of follow-up. Hyperthyroidism patients were aged 18 to 65 years and newly diagnosed, with disease duration of less than 2 months. Any patient with an uncontrolled infection, another autoimmune disease, pregnancy or lactation was excluded. Diagnoses were established on the basis of clinical symptoms, serum thyroxine and TRAb, thyroid ultrasound, and orbital computed tomography. The first round of RT-PCR for the TCR CDR3 was performed with the HTBI primer set and the Qiagen OneStep RT-PCR kit. Blood samples also contained most of the expanded thyroid clonotypes (frequency above 0.001), which suggests that blood repertoires may reflect thyroid immune responses. Ophthalmopathy was separated from stable hyperthyroidism by a 13 V-J signature model, with about 86% sensitivity and about 81% specificity obtained in cross-validation and 80%/75% obtained in testing. In validation, the model predicted progression to ophthalmopathy a median of roughly 6.2 months before onset, with 70% to 71% sensitivity and 72.22% specificity. To identify TCR V-J signatures that set the groups apart, the researchers used a discovery cohort of 100 patients, made up of some 41 with Graves' ophthalmopathy and about 60 with stable Graves' hyperthyroidism. Whether ophthalmopathy could be predicted prospectively was tested in an independent validation cohort made up of under 20 hyperthyroidism patients plus 17 patients who later progressed to ophthalmopathy. The roughly 100 discovery patients were randomly divided into training and test sets at a 7:3 ratio. In addition, the study compared T-cell repertoires in thyroid tissue and in blood from roughly 6 Graves' hyperthyroidism patients. Following sampling, methimazole starting at 30 mg daily was given to hyperthyroidism patients, and high-dose intravenous methylprednisolone was given to ophthalmopathy patients. Libraries were constructed in a second round of multiplex PCR, after which size selection and purification were carried out. Paired-end sequencing of the libraries was performed with 100 bp reads on an Illumina HiSeq2000. SOAPnuke was used to process the raw data, removing reads that contained adapters or uncalled bases, had a mean Phred below 15, or lacked an exact match to the constant primer or identifier. COPE v1.2.5 was used to merge high-quality paired reads, and clonotypes were defined as unique nucleotide sequences. Clonotypes were aligned to IMGT TRBV, TRBD and TRBJ reference segments using MiTCR v1.1. The analysis included only V-J combinations with a frequency above 0.0001, which together covered around 99% of the repertoires. A TCS score was defined as the ratio between F50 (clonal expansion) and ExV (chaos), using BLOSUM62-based TCRdist between CDR3 peptides within each V-J. Welch's t-statistics and random forest reduced 514 V-J features to 13, which were used in a naive Bayes classifier (R e1071). Sample size was not statistically predetermined, and blinding of investigators to group allocation was not performed. According to the paper, TCR Vbeta CDR3 sequencing was carried out on approximately 140 peripheral blood samples, which came from around 43 ophthalmopathy, roughly 75 hyperthyroidism and roughly 17 progressor patients.

This specimen consisted of peripheral blood mononuclear cells (PBMCs), obtained at new diagnosis, from a patient treated with antithyroid drugs. Recombination linked TRBV12-3 or TRBV12-4 to TRBJ1-4, with TRBD1 tentatively as D gene (6 bases match). This receptor was taken from a woman aged 30 to 39 with Graves disease. Donor details come from another sample of the same person, matched by shared clones. The CDR3 region reads CASRKQGPGEKLFF. The nucleotides read TGTGCCAGCAGGAAACAGGGTCCCGGTGAAAAACTGTTTTTT.